The rows below give T cell receptor beta chains drawn from one sample of a study of T-cell memory formation after mild COVID-19. TCRdb re-analysed the 5' RACE reads in MiXCR, keeping a single row per CDR3 protein. Of about 400,000 distinct CDR3 sequences in the sample, under 25% are singletons; the top ten hold about an eighth. Sequenced sample: PBMCs or a T cell subset sorted from them (not recorded which). The receptors were gathered from an adult woman who had mild COVID-19 (a few samples of this study predate the infection). Cell type and time point are not known. Each CDR3 is given with its conserved first and last residue. The order of the fields is clone size, D gene, J gene, V gene, CDR3 protein, CDR3 DNA. The D gene is left open where the match is weak. Clone size, where shown, is once, few, many, or a class for clones that have expanded.

few,.,TRBJ2-3,TRBV27,CASGSGFPSTDTQYF,TGTGCCAGCGGGTCTGGGTTTCCAAGCACAGATACGCAGTATTTT
.,.,TRBJ2-1,TRBV14,CASSSRVLLNEQFF,TGTGCCAGCAGCTCCCGGGTCCTCCTCAATGAGCAGTTCTTC
.,.,TRBJ1-5,TRBV3-1,CASSQNPGLPQHF,TGTGCCAGCAGCCAAAATCCAGGGTTGCCCCAGCATTTT
few,.,TRBJ2-1,TRBV6-2/TRBV6-3,CASSYWDIDNEQFF,TGTGCCAGCAGTTACTGGGACATAGACAATGAGCAGTTCTTC
.,TRBD2,TRBJ2-3,TRBV12-3/TRBV12-4,CARSSEVLAGVPDTQYF,TGTGCCAGAAGTTCTGAGGTCCTAGCGGGGGTGCCAGATACGCAGTATTTT
few,.,TRBJ1-1,TRBV7-2,CASSSIGGANTEAFF,TGTGCCAGCAGCTCTATTGGGGGGGCGAACACTGAAGCTTTCTTT
few,.,TRBJ2-5,TRBV21-1,CASSNTGGPQGCQETQYF,TGTGCCAGCAGCAATACGGGCGGGCCGCAGGGGTGCCAAGAGACCCAGTACTTC
.,TRBD1,TRBJ2-5,TRBV7-2,CASSLITGGKTQYF,TGTGCCAGCAGCCTTATCACAGGGGGCAAGACCCAGTACTTC
.,TRBD1,TRBJ2-1,TRBV9,CASSVTGGVNEQFF,TGTGCCAGCAGCGTGACAGGGGGCGTGAATGAGCAGTTCTTC
.,.,TRBJ2-3,TRBV7-8,CASSADRFSTDTQYF,TGTGCCAGCAGCGCCGACAGATTTAGCACAGATACGCAGTATTTT
.,.,TRBJ2-1,TRBV3-1,CASSQEYLAYNEQFF,TGTGCCAGCAGCCAAGAATACCTAGCCTACAATGAGCAGTTCTTC
many,.,TRBJ2-1,TRBV29-1,CSVRWDFAYNEQFF,TGCAGCGTTAGATGGGACTTTGCGTACAATGAGCAGTTCTTC
few,.,TRBJ1-1,TRBV19,CASSSKGDTEAFF,TGTGCCAGTAGTAGTAAAGGGGACACTGAAGCTTTCTTT
.,.,TRBJ2-1,TRBV6-1,CASSEAGFEQFF,TGTGCCAGCAGTGAAGCAGGGTTTGAGCAGTTCTTC
.,.,TRBJ1-6,TRBV20-1,CSARSLHGSSSSPLHF,TGCAGTGCTAGATCCCTCCACGGATCCTCGAGTTCACCCCTCCACTTT
few,.,TRBJ2-1,TRBV21-1,CASSRQRHLYNEQFF,TGTGCCAGCAGCAGACAGAGACACCTATACAATGAGCAGTTCTTC
.,.,TRBJ2-5,TRBV2,CATSDGETQYF,TGTGCCACCTCTGACGGGGAGACCCAGTACTTC
.,.,TRBJ2-2,TRBV7-2,CASSLVWGELFF,TGTGCCAGCAGCTTAGTCTGGGGGGAGCTGTTTTTT
.,.,TRBJ2-1,TRBV12-3/TRBV12-4,CASRGGQSSYNEQFF,TGTGCCAGCAGGGGCGGACAAAGCTCCTACAATGAGCAGTTCTTC
.,TRBD1,TRBJ1-4,TRBV20-1,CSAPDRTKSTNEKLFF,TGCAGTGCTCCGGACAGGACCAAGTCAACTAATGAAAAACTGTTTTTT
few,TRBD1,TRBJ2-3,TRBV20-1,CSARPHRDREYTDTQYF,TGCAGTGCTAGACCTCACCGGGACAGGGAGTACACAGATACGCAGTATTTT
few,.,TRBJ2-1,TRBV14,CASSRWRAGEQFF,TGTGCCAGCAGCCGGTGGAGGGCGGGGGAGCAGTTCTTC
.,.,TRBJ2-7,TRBV7-9,CASSPSREQYF,TGTGCCAGCAGCCCCAGTCGCGAGCAGTACTTC
many,.,TRBJ2-5,TRBV6-6,CASSYRVETQYF,TGTGCCAGCAGTTATAGGGTGGAGACCCAGTACTTC
.,.,TRBJ2-1,TRBV7-9,CASSPYPKRGEDDEQFF,TGTGCCAGCAGCCCCTACCCGAAGAGGGGCGAAGATGATGAGCAGTTCTTC
.,.,TRBJ2-2,TRBV5-6,CASSSGELKLFF,TGTGCCAGCAGTTCGGGGGAATTGAAGCTGTTTTTT
many,.,TRBJ2-7,TRBV12-3/TRBV12-4,CASRGSSYEQYF,TGTGCCAGCAGGGGGAGCTCCTACGAGCAGTACTTC
once,.,TRBJ1-4,TRBV5-1,CASSLRTDPEKLFF,TGCGCCAGCAGCTTGAGAACAGACCCTGAAAAACTGTTTTTT
.,TRBD1,TRBJ2-6,TRBV27,CASSSGQGAYGANVLTF,TGTGCCAGCAGTTCGGGACAGGGGGCGTATGGGGCCAACGTCCTGACTTTC
.,.,TRBJ1-1,TRBV7-9,CASSSIPGIGGTEAFF,TGTGCCAGCAGCTCAATACCAGGTATAGGAGGCACTGAAGCTTTCTTT
.,TRBD2,TRBJ2-3,TRBV14,CASSQEAGGTDTQYF,TGTGCCAGCAGCCAAGAGGCGGGGGGGACAGATACGCAGTATTTT
few,.,TRBJ2-3,TRBV20-1,CSPHKGPYDTQYF,TGCAGTCCTCACAAAGGACCATATGATACGCAGTATTTT
.,.,TRBJ1-6,TRBV7-2,CASSLAETVPYNSPLHF,TGTGCCAGCAGCTTAGCTGAGACCGTCCCCTATAATTCACCCCTCCACTTT
.,TRBD1,TRBJ2-7,TRBV7-6,CASSLVARGEQYF,TGTGCCAGCAGCTTAGTTGCCAGGGGGGAGCAGTACTTC
.,.,TRBJ1-2,TRBV20-1,CSAPPRGGNYGYTF,TGCAGTGCCCCTCCTCGCGGGGGTAACTATGGCTACACCTTC